The 2 T cell receptor beta chains reported below all come from one sample, sequenced in a study of long-term antiretroviral therapy in people with HIV. They ran version v3.0 of the immunoSEQ assay at survey level. Sequenced by immunoSEQ multiplex PCR; TCRdb stores in-frame clones only, minus some. The sample shows 29,000 or so clones, roughly 92% of them seen only once. This material consisted of unsorted PBMCs, taken less than 6.8 years after starting antiretroviral therapy. The receptors here all came from a woman aged 40-49 years with HIV.

The rearrangement uses TRBV7-2 and TRBJ2-5; D call uncertain. The CDR3 contains 13 residues. Per germline, CDR1 SGHTA and CDR2 FQGNSA. Trimming left V 0 bases short and J 3 bases short, with 5 bases between. CDR3 bases: TGTGCCAGCAGCTTAGCAGGGAAAGAGACCCAGTACTTC. This encodes CASSLAGKETQYF.

V and J are TRBV15 and TRBJ1-4; D is unclear. The V end lost 0 bases, the J end lost 0 bases, and 2 bases lay between the germline ends. Germline assignment: CDR1 LNHNV and CDR2 YYDKDF (reference sequence). This CDR3 contains 14 residues. The CDR3 here is CATSRDATNEKLFF. The CDR3 coding sequence is TGTGCCACCAGCAGAGATGCAACTAATGAAAAACTGTTTTTT. Full variable domain (outside the CDR3, taken from reference TRBV15 and TRBJ1-4): DAMVIQNPRYQVTQFGKPVTLSCSQTLNHNVMYWYQQKSSQAPKLLFHYYDKDFNNEADTPDNFQSRRPNTSFCFLDIRSPGLGDTAMYLCATSRDATNEKLFFGSGTQLSVL.